The 17 T cell receptor beta chains below all came from one sample that was sequenced in a study of blood T cell repertoires in COVID-19. Libraries were prepared by immunoSEQ multiplex PCR; TCRdb keeps only in-frame clonotypes and omits some of them. The table lists a few hundred thousand clones, 80% to 90% of them singletons. Specimen: PBMCs or T cells enriched from blood (not recorded which). The receptor source for this set is a woman aged 25-40 years who had recovered from COVID-19.

The J gene is TRBJ2-1, the V gene TRBV5-8; tentative D call: TRBD1 (5 bases). The CDR3 runs to 15 residues. Trimming pared 10 bases from V and 0 bases from J, leaving 17 bases between. In germline, CDR1 is SGHTS, CDR2 YDEGEE. CDR3 residues: CAAVDRTISYNEQFF. The CDR3 DNA reads TGTGCCGCAGTAGACAGAACTATCTCCTACAATGAGCAGTTCTTC.

The chain carries TRBV28 and TRBJ1-2; 10 nucleotides align to TRBD1. In germline, CDR1 is MDHEN, CDR2 SYDVKM. The CDR3 is 16 residues long. V lost 5 bases, J lost 3 bases, and 9 bases stayed unmatched. In nucleotides, the CDR3 is TGTGCCAGCAGTCTCAGACAGGGGGCAGGTGACTATGGCTACACCTTC. It encodes CASSLRQGAGDYGYTF.

V usage is TRBV2 and J usage is TRBJ1-3; no reliable D call. Deletions cut 7 bases from V and 4 bases from J, with 11 bases between. This CDR3 contains 13 residues. Germline V gene sequence: CDR1 SNHLY, CDR2 FYNNEI. The CDR3 region has the DNA TGTGCCAGCAAGATACAGCAAGGAAACACCATATATTTT. It is translated as CASKIQQGNTIYF.

This chain joins TRBV28 and TRBJ1-5, with 7 bases aligning to TRBD1. CDR3 length: 16 amino acids. CDR1 and CDR2 from the germline V gene are MDHEN and SYDVKM. The J segment lost 4 bases and the V segment lost 6 bases, leaving 12 bases of the junction unmatched. This CDR3 is CASSPTTGHTNQPQHF. The CDR3 DNA follows: TGTGCCAGCAGCCCCACGACAGGGCACACTAATCAGCCCCAGCATTTT.

V usage is TRBV21-1 and J usage is TRBJ1-1. TRBV21-1 is classified as a pseudogene. This CDR3 has 13 residues. Here the CDR3 DNA reads TGTGCCAGCAGCAAAGAGTCCGAGACTGAAGCTTTCTTT. Protein sequence: CASSKESETEAFF.

CDR3 bases: TGTGCCAGCGGAATCGGGACAGGGGGCGGTCAGCCCCAGCATTTT. Translation: CASGIGTGGGQPQHF. This chain links TRBV28 with TRBJ1-5; 12 positions match TRBD1. Germline CDR1 is MDHEN and CDR2 is SYDVKM. The J segment lost 6 bases and the V segment lost 8 bases, leaving 8 bases of the junction unmatched. CDR3 length equals 15 residues. The complete variable domain, with remaining parts taken from reference TRBV28 and TRBJ1-5, reads DVKVTQSSRYLVKRTGEKVFLECVQDMDHENMFWYRQDPGLGLRLIYFSYDVKMKEKGDIPEGYSVSREKKERFSLILESASTNQTSMYLCASGIGTGGGQPQHFGDGTRLSIL.

The chain has TRBV7-9 and TRBJ1-5; TRBD1 matches 7 bases. With 1 base clipped from V and 0 bases from J, the junction kept 3 bases outside the gene matches. CDR3 size: 16 residues. Per germline, CDR1 SEHNR and CDR2 FQNEAQ (reference sequence). CDR3 nucleotide sequence: TGTGCCAGCAGCTTAGATGGGACAGTTAGCAATCAGCCCCAGCATTTT. Translating it yields CASSLDGTVSNQPQHF.

The chain recombines TRBV24-1 with TRBJ2-3; 10 positions agree with TRBD2. J lost 2 bases, V lost 4 bases, and 5 bases had no gene match. This CDR3 has 16 residues. CDR1 and CDR2 from the germline V gene are KGHDR and SFDVKD. The CDR3 sequence: CATSDASGRATDTQYF. The CDR3 region has the DNA TGTGCCACCAGTGACGCTAGCGGGAGAGCCACAGATACGCAGTATTTT.

The chain combines TRBV5-1 with TRBJ1-1, with unresolved D. From germline, CDR1 is SGHRS and CDR2 YFSETQ. Trimming stripped 0 bases from V and 4 bases from J, with 13 bases between. This CDR3 spans 15 amino acids. Here the CDR3 DNA reads TGCGCCAGCAGCTTGGAGATTAGTGGGCTCACTGAAGCTTTCTTT. Translating gives CASSLEISGLTEAFF.

V gene TRBV6-1 combines with J gene TRBJ2-1, with TRBD1 matching over 7 bases. The CDR3 covers 15 residues. CDR1 is MNHNS, CDR2 SASEGT, per germline. The ends lost 3 bases at V and 6 bases at J; junction bases unmatched: 8. The CDR3 DNA sequence: TGTGCCAGCAGTGATCGACAGGGTCGAACCAATGAGCAGTTCTTC. As protein: CASSDRQGRTNEQFF.

The chain is built from TRBV14 and TRBJ1-3, with D unclear. V was shortened by 3 bases and J by 8 bases, with 8 bases between the two germline ends. Germline CDR1 is SGHDN and CDR2 is FVKESK. The CDR3 loop spans 12 amino acids. The CDR3 DNA follows: TGTGCCAGCAGCCAGTTATCTTACACCATATATTTT. It codes for CASSQLSYTIYF.

The chain recombines TRBV10-2 with TRBJ1-5, with 10 bases matching TRBD1. The CDR3 runs 14 residues. CDR1 and CDR2 (germline): WSHSY, SAAADI. V trimming: 9 bases; J trimming: 3 bases; junction bases outside the gene matches: 5. CDR3 sequence: CASSGTGDNQPQHF. The CDR3 nucleotides read TGCGCCAGTTCCGGGACAGGGGACAATCAGCCCCAGCATTTT.

The rearrangement links TRBV27 to TRBJ2-7, with TRBD1 matching 9 bases. The V segment lost 4 bases and the J segment 4 bases; nucleotides outside the gene matches: 8. This CDR3 has 15 amino acids. The germline V gene has CDR1 MNHEY and CDR2 SMNVEV (reference sequence). The DNA of the CDR3 is TGTGCCAGCAGTTCCTGGACAGGGGACAATTACGAGCAGTACTTC. Translating it yields CASSSWTGDNYEQYF.

This rearrangement joins TRBV9 to TRBJ2-3, with D maybe TRBD2 (6 bases). The CDR3 runs to 15 residues. Trimming took off 3 bases at V and 2 bases at J, with 13 bases between the two ends. Germline CDR1 SGDLS, CDR2 YYNGEE. The CDR3 coding sequence is TGTGCCAGCAGCGCCGGGGGTAGCGTCACAGATACGCAGTATTTT. The encoded protein is CASSAGGSVTDTQYF.

V usage is TRBV2 and J usage is TRBJ1-2; 10 bases agree with TRBD1. Trimming took 3 bases from V and 2 from J; bases not matched to a gene: 6. Germline V gene lookup returns CDR1 SNHLY and CDR2 FYNNEI. This CDR3 region has 16 residues. CDR3 coding DNA: TGTGCCAGCAGTGACCCGGGGGGACAGGGGAACTATGGCTACACCTTC. This sequence encodes CASSDPGGQGNYGYTF.

The chain employs TRBV7-9 and TRBJ2-1; D may be TRBD2 (5 bases). Germline V lookup: CDR1 SEHNR, CDR2 FQNEAQ (reference sequence). With 5 bases removed from V and 7 bases from J, the gap between germline ends came to 12 bases. This CDR3 contains 13 residues. DNA of the CDR3: TGTGCCAGCAGCCCTTCGCCGGGGAATGAGCAGTTCTTC. Its translation: CASSPSPGNEQFF.

The chain combines TRBV9 with TRBJ2-3; the match to TRBD2 covers 11 bases. Germline CDR1 is SGDLS and CDR2 is YYNGEE. V was pared by 4 bases and J by 4 bases, with 11 bases of the junction left unmatched. There are 17 residues in the CDR3. The CDR3 nucleotides read TGTGCCAGCAGCCAAACCGGAGTAGCGGGAGGGCCAGATACGCAGTATTTT. Translated, it gives CASSQTGVAGGPDTQYF. The full variable domain, rest sourced from reference TRBV9 and TRBJ2-3, is DSGVTQTPKHLITATGQRVTLRCSPRSGDLSVYWYQQSLDQGLQFLIQYYNGEERAKGNILERFSAQQFPDLHSELNLSSLELGDSALYFCASSQTGVAGGPDTQYFGPGTRLTVL.